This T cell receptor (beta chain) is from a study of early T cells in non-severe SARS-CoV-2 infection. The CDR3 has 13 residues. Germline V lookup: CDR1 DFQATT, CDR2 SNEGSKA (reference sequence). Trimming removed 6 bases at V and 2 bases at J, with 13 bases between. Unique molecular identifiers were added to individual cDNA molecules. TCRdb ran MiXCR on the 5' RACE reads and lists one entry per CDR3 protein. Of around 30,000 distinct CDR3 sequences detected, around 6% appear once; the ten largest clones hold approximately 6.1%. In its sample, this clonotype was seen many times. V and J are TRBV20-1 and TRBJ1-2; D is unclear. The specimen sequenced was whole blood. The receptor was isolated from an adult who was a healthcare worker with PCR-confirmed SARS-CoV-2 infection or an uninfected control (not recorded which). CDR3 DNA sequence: TGCAGTGCATATAAGCAGGTCAACTATGGCTACACCTTC. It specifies CSAYKQVNYGYTF.